Below, 30 T cell receptor beta chains from the same sample are listed, as sequenced in a study of identical twins. TCRdb re-analysed the 5' RACE reads in MiXCR, keeping a single row per CDR3 protein. The repertoire holds 310,000 or so distinct CDR3 sequences, roughly 10% seen once, with 6% to 8.5% in the top ten. This sample was shared with a second study, whose subject was yellow fever vaccine responses in identical twins.

Sample: CD8+ T cells sorted from blood. These receptor sequences come from a young woman in good health.

This chain links TRBV27 with TRBJ1-5, with D possibly matching TRBD1 (5 bases). Looked up from germline, CDR1 is MNHEY and CDR2 is SMNVEV (reference sequence). The CDR3 extends over 13 amino acids. The ends were cut back, 3 bases at V and 7 bases at J, with 10 bases in the middle. The CDR3: CASSFGGKQPQHF. Here the CDR3 DNA reads TGTGCCAGCAGTTTCGGGGGTAAGCAGCCCCAGCATTTT.

This chain joins TRBV6-4 and TRBJ1-5, with D possibly matching TRBD1 (6 bases). Per the germline V gene, CDR1 is MRHNA and CDR2 is SNTAGT. The CDR3 covers 15 residues. The V and J ends lost 4 bases and 2 bases respectively, with 12 bases between them. CDR3 sequence reads: CASSVTGTRNQPQHF. The CDR3 coding sequence is TGTGCCAGCAGTGTCACAGGGACGCGCAATCAGCCCCAGCATTTT.

This clonotype was picked up a small number of times. This chain joins TRBV7-3 and TRBJ2-5; 7 bases map to TRBD1. The V gene's germline CDR1 is SGHTA and CDR2 FQGTGA. This CDR3 spans 13 amino acids. V lost 1 base to trimming and J lost 6 bases; unmatched junction nucleotides: 2. CDR3 in amino acids: CASSLNRGKTQYF. CDR3 coding DNA: TGTGCCAGCAGCTTAAACAGGGGAAAGACCCAGTACTTC.

There are a few counts of this clonotype. This chain connects TRBV4-3 to TRBJ2-5; a weak D match, TRBD2 (6 bases). V lost 0 bases to trimming and J lost 5 bases, with 13 bases between them. The CDR3 runs to 15 residues. Germline V gene data show CDR1 as LGHNA and CDR2 as YSLEER. The CDR3 loop is CASSQDSGGRETQYF. In nucleotides, the CDR3 is TGCGCCAGCAGCCAAGATTCCGGGGGTAGGGAGACCCAGTACTTC.

This clonotype was found a few times. The chain couples TRBV9 to TRBJ2-5; 10 bases are shared with TRBD1. From germline, CDR1 is SGDLS and CDR2 YYNGEE. This CDR3 has 16 residues. V gave up 0 bases and J gave up 1 base; unmatched junction bases: 3. The CDR3 region is CASSVDWDRGQETQYF. The CDR3 DNA is TGTGCCAGCAGCGTAGATTGGGACAGGGGCCAAGAGACCCAGTACTTC.

This clonotype was counted between two and nine times. This rearrangement joins TRBV10-3 to TRBJ2-1, with D unresolved. The CDR3 runs 13 residues. CDR1 is ENHRY, CDR2 SYGVKD, per germline. The germline V and J ends were trimmed by 8 bases and 1 base, with 9 bases remaining between them. The CDR3 sequence: CAISDPSYNEQFF. The CDR3 region has the DNA TGTGCCATCTCGGACCCATCCTACAATGAGCAGTTCTTC.

In its sample, this clonotype was seen a few times. This sequence joins TRBV4-3 and TRBJ2-2; D may be TRBD2 (6 bases). The CDR3 totals 16 residues. CDR1 is LGHNA and CDR2 is YSLEER in the germline V gene. V was trimmed by 4 bases and J by 6 bases, leaving 18 bases between them. The CDR3 nucleotides are TGCGCCAGCAGCCCCCAGCGGGCAATAGGGGCCGGGGAGCTGTTTTTT. This encodes CASSPQRAIGAGELFF.

This clonotype came up a few times. CDR3 residues: CASSMASGPSYEQYF. DNA for the CDR3: TGTGCCAGTAGTATGGCTAGCGGACCATCCTACGAGCAGTACTTC. The chain recombines TRBV19 with TRBJ2-7; TRBD2 aligns across 7 bases. The junction had 6 bases not matched to a gene; V was cut back by 3 bases and J by 1 base. Germline CDR1 is LNHDA and CDR2 is SQIVND (reference sequence). This CDR3 is 15 amino acids long.

This clonotype was recorded a few times. The genes are TRBV5-1 and TRBJ2-5; 7 nucleotides align to TRBD1. The CDR3 covers 15 residues. Germline loops: CDR1 SGHRS, CDR2 YFSETQ. Trimming cost V 2 bases and J 5 bases; bases outside gene matches: 9. This chain's CDR3 is CASSFRDSLRETQYF. The CDR3 nucleotides read TGCGCCAGCAGCTTCCGGGACAGCCTTCGGGAGACCCAGTACTTC.

The table lists this clonotype with a few counts. The V gene is TRBV6-2 or TRBV6-3, the J gene TRBJ2-3; a weak D match, TRBD2 (5 bases). The V end lost 6 bases, the J end lost 3 bases, and 13 bases lay between the germline ends. The CDR3 contains 14 residues. Germline CDR1 MNHEY, CDR2 SVGEGT. This CDR3 reads CASSRGLATDTQYF. The CDR3 DNA is TGTGCCAGCAGCCGCGGGTTGGCAACAGATACGCAGTATTTT.

This clonotype has a handful of counts. One end of the junction is discordant with germline, which a read error may explain. The V and J genes are TRBV4-1 and TRBJ2-3; 9 nucleotides line up with TRBD2. Germline CDR1 is MGHRA and CDR2 is YSYEKL. There are 17 residues in the CDR3. The CDR3 DNA reads TGCGCCAGCTGCCAAGCGAGGGCGGGAGGGCCGACAGATACGCAGTATTTT. Translating it yields CASCQARAGGPTDTQYF.

V is TRBV11-2 and J is TRBJ2-5; D perhaps matches TRBD1 (5 bases). Deletions cut 5 bases from V and 5 bases from J, with 21 bases between. Germline V lookup: CDR1 SGHAT, CDR2 FQNNGV. The CDR3 loop spans 16 amino acids. This CDR3 reads CASSTKGVNQKETQYF. For the CDR3, the DNA is TGTGCCAGCAGCACCAAAGGGGTTAATCAAAAGGAGACCCAGTACTTC.

This clonotype was seen a handful of times. The chain employs TRBV27 and TRBJ2-5; unclear D gene. The CDR3 is 16 amino acids. Per the germline V gene, CDR1 is MNHEY and CDR2 is SMNVEV (reference sequence). V was pared by 8 bases and J by 1 base, with 20 bases between. The CDR3: CASGPLGVRTQETQYF. Here the CDR3 DNA reads TGTGCCAGCGGGCCCCTGGGTGTCAGGACCCAAGAGACCCAGTACTTC.

The CDR3 is CASSALLADQETQYF. In nucleotides, the CDR3 is TGTGCCAGCAGCGCCTTACTAGCGGACCAAGAGACCCAGTACTTC. J is TRBJ2-5 and V is TRBV7-9; 8 bases map to TRBD2. The V and J ends lost 5 bases and 0 bases, in that order; junction bases with no gene match: 5. Germline V lookup: CDR1 SEHNR, CDR2 FQNEAQ (reference sequence). This CDR3 has 15 amino acids.

There are a few counts of this clonotype. Written as DNA, the CDR3 is TGTGCCAGCAGCCAATGGACAGGGCTGAAGAGCTCTGGGGCCAACGTCCTGACTTTC. Its translation: CASSQWTGLKSSGANVLTF. The rearrangement links TRBV7-6 to TRBJ2-6; 8 positions agree with TRBD1. Germline CDR1 SGHVS, CDR2 FNYEAQ. This CDR3 spans 19 amino acids. Unmatched junction bases numbered 12, after V lost 5 bases and J lost 0 bases.

This chain connects TRBV27 to TRBJ2-1; D may be TRBD2 (6 bases). The CDR3 has 16 amino acids. V was cut by 7 bases and J by 1 base, with 17 bases left in between. The germline V gene encodes CDR1 MNHEY and CDR2 SMNVEV (reference sequence). This CDR3 is CASTPDEGRSYNEQFF. The DNA of the CDR3 is TGTGCCAGCACCCCGGATGAGGGGAGGTCCTACAATGAGCAGTTCTTC.

This clonotype occurred a few times. The genes are TRBV4-2 and TRBJ1-3; possible D gene TRBD1, 6 bases. The CDR3 totals 16 residues. Germline V gene data show CDR1 as LGHNA and CDR2 as YNFKEQ. Trimming removed 2 bases from V and 0 bases from J, with 11 bases in between. CDR3 coding DNA: TGTGCCAGCAGCCAACGCGACAGGCCCTCTGGAAACACCATATATTTT. The encoded protein is CASSQRDRPSGNTIYF.

Only a few counts were recorded for this clonotype. This chain uses TRBV3-1 with TRBJ1-5, with D uncertain. This CDR3 comprises 15 residues. Per germline, CDR1 LGHDT and CDR2 YNNKEL (reference sequence). Trimming stripped 4 bases from V and 1 base from J, with 11 bases between. Here the CDR3 reads CASSPSPGSNQPQHF. The CDR3 nucleotides are TGTGCCAGCAGCCCTTCTCCGGGGAGCAATCAGCCCCAGCATTTT.

This clonotype was seen many times. The chain employs TRBV7-9 and TRBJ1-3; D is undetermined. CDR1 is SEHNR and CDR2 is FQNEAQ in the germline V gene (reference sequence). The CDR3 contains 15 residues. The V end lost 5 bases, the J end lost 2 bases, and 13 bases lay between the germline ends. The CDR3 DNA follows: TGTGCCAGCAGCCCCAACAGCCCCCCTGGAAACACCATATATTTT. It encodes CASSPNSPPGNTIYF.

This clonotype has a handful of counts. The rearrangement links TRBV9 to TRBJ2-7; the match to TRBD1 covers 10 bases. The length of the CDR3 is 14 residues. Germline loops: CDR1 SGDLS, CDR2 YYNGEE. Trimming removed 0 bases from V and 9 bases from J; junction bases left unmatched: 6. The CDR3 coding sequence is TGTGCCAGCAGCGTAGGTGGGACAGGGGATATGCAGTACTTC. Translating gives CASSVGGTGDMQYF.

This chain links TRBV2 with TRBJ2-7; D remains ambiguous. CDR3 length: 12 amino acids. Germline V gene data show CDR1 as SNHLY and CDR2 as FYNNEI. V lost 2 bases and J 4 bases, leaving 6 bases between the germline ends. CDR3: CASSEQKYEQYF. The CDR3 region has the DNA TGTGCCAGCAGTGAACAGAAGTACGAGCAGTACTTC.

This clonotype was detected a few times. The chain uses TRBV20-1 and TRBJ2-5, with 8 nucleotides matching TRBD1. Per germline, CDR1 DFQATT and CDR2 SNEGSKA (reference sequence). The trim removed 2 bases at V and 0 bases at J, leaving 8 bases unmatched. This CDR3 spans 16 amino acids. CDR3 coding DNA: TGCAGTGCTAGACGTCAGGGGGCGAACTACCAAGAGACCCAGTACTTC. Translating gives CSARRQGANYQETQYF.

This clonotype was observed a few times. The J gene is TRBJ2-3, the V gene TRBV28; D perhaps matches TRBD2 (5 bases). Germline values: CDR1 MDHEN, CDR2 SYDVKM. CDR3 size: 19 residues. Trimming removed 1 base from V and 2 bases from J, with 22 bases in between. Here the CDR3 reads CASSLLWAGKPLNTDTQYF. The CDR3 DNA is TGTGCCAGCAGTTTATTGTGGGCGGGCAAACCGCTAAACACAGATACGCAGTATTTT.

This clonotype was counted only a few times. The V and J genes are TRBV20-1 and TRBJ2-7, with 11 bases that match TRBD2. CDR1 is DFQATT and CDR2 is SNEGSKA in the germline V gene (reference sequence). Trimming removed 2 bases from V and 6 bases from J; junction bases left unmatched: 9. CDR3 length equals 15 residues. Written as DNA, the CDR3 is TGCAGTGCTAGACCTTCGACTAGCGGGACTAGCGAGCAGTACTTC. This translates into CSARPSTSGTSEQYF.

There are many counts of this clonotype. The chain is built from TRBV5-1 and TRBJ1-1; D is undetermined. Germline V gives CDR1 SGHRS, CDR2 YFSETQ. The V end was cut by 0 bases, the J end by 7 bases, with 10 bases between. This CDR3 has 13 amino acids. The CDR3 protein is CASSLGNILEAFF. CDR3 DNA: TGCGCCAGCAGCTTGGGAAACATCCTTGAAGCTTTCTTT.

This clonotype has only a few counts. V is TRBV2 and J is TRBJ2-3; D is possibly TRBD1 (8 bases). The CDR3 loop spans 15 amino acids. The V gene's germline CDR1 is SNHLY and CDR2 FYNNEI. Trimming took off 8 bases at V and 4 bases at J, with 19 bases between the two ends. The CDR3 nucleotides read TGTGCCAGCCATGCACTCACAGGGGGGGCAGATACGCAGTATTTT. Encoded protein: CASHALTGGADTQYF.

The rearrangement uses TRBV20-1 and TRBJ2-5, with 7 positions matching TRBD1. Losses at the gene ends were 2 bases for V and 9 bases for J; bases not matched to a gene: 12. The CDR3 covers 14 residues. Per the germline V gene, CDR1 is DFQATT and CDR2 is SNEGSKA (reference sequence). This CDR3 reads CSARSDRILEAQYF. In nucleotides, the CDR3 is TGCAGTGCTAGATCGGACAGGATCCTCGAGGCCCAGTACTTC.

This clonotype was found a few times. The chain recombines TRBV7-2 with TRBJ2-1, with 10 bases fitting TRBD2. The CDR3 spans 16 residues. The germline V gene has CDR1 SGHTA and CDR2 FQGNSA. After removal of 2 bases from V and 4 bases from J, the junction contained 5 bases not matched to a gene. CDR3 DNA sequence: TGTGCCAGCAGCTTACCCGGACTAGCGGCTTACAATGAGCAGTTCTTC. This translates into CASSLPGLAAYNEQFF.

The chain has TRBV7-9 and TRBJ2-7; TRBD2 aligns across 10 bases. V dropped 7 bases and J dropped 5; count of bases not matched to a gene: 11. CDR1 is SEHNR and CDR2 is FQNEAQ in the germline V gene (reference sequence). The CDR3 is 15 residues long. CDR3: CASTPPAGGPDEQYF. The CDR3 DNA is TGTGCCAGCACCCCTCCAGCGGGAGGGCCTGACGAGCAGTACTTC.

A few counts support this clonotype. The chain couples TRBV10-3 to TRBJ2-7; no clear D. Germline CDR1 is ENHRY and CDR2 is SYGVKD. The V end lost 0 bases, the J end lost 7 bases, and 7 bases lay between the germline ends. This CDR3 has 12 amino acids. The CDR3 spells CAISESLGEQYF. The CDR3 DNA reads TGTGCCATCAGTGAGTCCTTAGGGGAGCAGTACTTC.